One sample yielded the 31 T cell receptor beta chains listed below, sequenced in a study of tumor-infiltrating lymphocytes in primary liver carcinoma. Starting material of 450 to 550 ng total RNA yielded TCR beta cDNA via a constant-region primer. ARM-PCR was slightly modified, and three nested multiplex PCR rounds with it gave rise to the TCR beta libraries. TRBV1-TRBV30 forward and Cbeta reverse primers drove the first two roughly 10-cycle rounds. TCRdb re-called the multiplex PCR reads with MiXCR, one entry per CDR3 protein. The table lists over 250,000 distinct CDR3 sequences, roughly three fifths of them singletons. Germline DNA was also extracted, and blood RNA derived from unsorted whole blood. The sequenced sample consisted of peripheral blood. The receptors originated from a woman in her 30s with primary liver carcinoma and hepatitis B virus infection.

Worth noting for this clonotype: A much larger clone differs by one base, so this may be a read error. The CDR3 coding sequence is TGCGCCAGCAGCCATTTAGGGAAGACTGAAGCTTTCTTT. It encodes CASSHLGKTEAFF. V usage is TRBV4-1 and J usage is TRBJ1-1; D remains ambiguous. The CDR3 has 13 amino acids. V was cut by 3 bases and J by 5 bases, with 10 bases left in between. From germline, CDR1 is MGHRA and CDR2 YSYEKL.

The sample holds a few counts of this clonotype. Being one base from a much bigger clone, this may be a read error. The chain couples TRBV11-3 to TRBJ2-1; 7 bases map to TRBD1. Germline CDR1 SGHNT, CDR2 YENEEA. The CDR3 is 10 residues long. Here the CDR3 reads CVSHRGEQFF. The CDR3 nucleotides are TGTGTCAGCCACAGGGGCGAGCAGTTCTTC.

As to this clonotype: A much larger clone sits a single nucleotide away, making a read error possible. The rearrangement uses TRBV6-5 and TRBJ2-2; D tentatively reads TRBD1 or TRBD2 (5 bases each). The CDR3 runs to 16 residues. Germline V gene lookup returns CDR1 MNHEY and CDR2 SVGAGI. As DNA, the CDR3 is TGTGCCAGCAGTTACGGTCAGGGAGTTGTCACCGGGGAGCTGTCTTTT. This sequence encodes CASSYGQGVVTGELSF.

The chain carries TRBV11-2 and TRBJ2-3, with D unclear. The J call is uncertain, as TRBJ1-5 better fits the DNA end. The CDR3 is 16 residues long. Germline V lookup: CDR1 SGHAT, CDR2 FQNNGV. The CDR3 coding sequence is TGTGCCAGCGGCCCAACTAGCGGGAGGGCGGCAGATACGCAGCATTTT. It is translated as CASGPTSGRAADTQHF.

This clonotype was recorded many times. The rearrangement links TRBV6-2 or TRBV6-3 to TRBJ1-5, with D perhaps matching TRBD1 (5 bases). V lost 6 bases to trimming and J lost 3 bases, with 12 bases between them. The CDR3 length is 14 residues. Germline CDR1 is MNHEY and CDR2 is SVGEGT. The CDR3 loop is CASRPRGNNQPQHF. DNA for the CDR3: TGTGCCAGCAGACCCCGGGGGAACAATCAGCCCCAGCATTTT.

This clonotype occurred many times. Written as DNA, the CDR3 is TGTGCCAGCAGCCCGGAGATAGCGTCCCACGAGCAGTACTTC. Its translation is CASSPEIASHEQYF. The chain joins TRBV11-1 to TRBJ2-7, with D tentatively TRBD2 (5 bases). CDR1 SGHAT and CDR2 FQDESV come from the germline V gene (reference sequence). CDR3 size: 14 residues. V lost 5 bases and J lost 5, with 16 bases in between.

This clonotype showed up many times. This rearrangement joins TRBV5-5 to TRBJ2-3; D is perhaps TRBD2 (6 bases). The CDR3 extends over 15 amino acids. Germline values: CDR1 SGHKS, CDR2 YYEKEE (reference sequence). The V end was cut by 1 base, the J end by 4 bases, with 13 bases between. CDR3 nucleotides: TGTGCCAGCAGCTTGAACCGGGACTCCGCAGATACGCAGTATTTT. As protein: CASSLNRDSADTQYF.

This clonotype was seen repeatedly, ten times or more. The rearrangement links TRBV6-5 to TRBJ1-2; D not certain. Germline V CDR1 and CDR2: MNHEY, SVGAGI. The CDR3 has 15 amino acids. V shed 4 bases and J shed 7 bases, with 19 bases lying between them. Here the CDR3 DNA reads TGTGCCAGCAGTTCTCCTTCGTCTCGGAAAGGTGGCTACACCTTC. Translated, it gives CASSSPSSRKGGYTF.

In its sample, this clonotype was seen many times. The chain employs TRBV6-6 and TRBJ2-7, with unresolved D. Germline V gene data show CDR1 as MNHNY and CDR2 as SVGAGI (reference sequence). With 7 bases removed from V and 2 bases from J, the gap between germline ends came to 6 bases. The CDR3 totals 11 residues. This CDR3 reads CASTTAYEQYF. DNA for the CDR3: TGTGCCAGCACCACAGCCTACGAGCAGTACTTC.

This clonotype was recorded only once. This may arise from a read error, as a much more abundant clone is one base away. V is TRBV6-1 and J is TRBJ2-3; unclear D gene. Per the germline V gene, CDR1 is MNHNS and CDR2 is SASEGT. There are 15 residues in the CDR3. The CDR3 protein is CANSEGLPYTDTQYF. The CDR3, as DNA: TGTGCCAACAGTGAAGGTTTACCGTACACAGATACGCAGTATTTT.

This clonotype was seen ten or more times. The V call is TRBV11-2, the J call TRBJ2-3, with D tentatively TRBD1 (5 bases). V was clipped by 3 bases and J by 3 bases, with 13 bases between them. Germline V gene sequence: CDR1 SGHAT, CDR2 FQNNGV. This CDR3 is built from 15 residues. The CDR3 DNA sequence: TGTGCCAGCAGCTTCTGGCAGGGTGATACAGATACGCAGTATTTT. Its protein is CASSFWQGDTDTQYF.

This clonotype was recorded a few times. A much larger clonotype is one base distant, so this may be a read error. The rearrangement joins TRBV11-3 to TRBJ2-1; TRBD2 aligns across 12 bases. The CDR3 sequence is 19 residues long. Germline V CDR1 and CDR2: SGHNT, YENEEA. The CDR3, as DNA: TGTGCCAACAGCTTAGGGACTAGCGGGCCGCGTCCTCACTACAATGAGCAGTTCTTC. Its translation: CANSLGTSGPRPHYNEQFF. Complete variable domain (other parts from reference TRBV11-3 and TRBJ2-1): EAGVVQSPRYKIIEKKQPVAFWCNPISGHNTLYWYLQNLGQGPELLIRYENEEAVDDSQLPKDRFSAERLKGVDSTLKIQPAELGDSAVYLCANSLGTSGPRPHYNEQFFGPGTRLTVL.

The chain has TRBV19 and TRBJ2-5; TRBD1 matches at 10 bases. Germline loops: CDR1 LNHDA, CDR2 SQIVND (reference sequence). The V and J ends lost 5 bases and 6 bases, in that order; junction bases with no gene match: 9. The CDR3 sequence is 15 residues long. The CDR3 loop reads CASSSQTGGAKTQYF. CDR3 bases: TGTGCCAGTAGTTCCCAGACAGGGGGCGCGAAGACCCAGTACTTC. Full variable domain (remainder filled in from reference TRBV19 and TRBJ2-5): DGGITQSPKYLFRKEGQNVTLSCEQNLNHDAMYWYRQDPGQGLRLIYYSQIVNDFQKGDIAEGYSVSREKKESFPLTVTSAQKNPTAFYLCASSSQTGGAKTQYFGPGTRLLVL.

This clonotype has a handful of counts. The gene calls are TRBV30 and TRBJ2-6; D uncertain. This CDR3 region has 17 residues. The V end lost 5 bases, the J end lost 6 bases, and 23 bases lay between the germline ends. Germline loops: CDR1 GTSNPN, CDR2 SVGIG (reference sequence). CDR3: CAWLPLDQTRPANVLTF. The CDR3 nucleotides read TGTGCCTGGCTCCCCTTAGATCAGACGCGTCCGGCCAACGTCCTGACTTTC.

A single count supports this clonotype. A much more abundant neighbour one base away suggests this may be a read error. The V and J genes are TRBV7-9 and TRBJ2-2, with TRBD1 matching over 9 bases. This CDR3 is built from 15 residues. V trimming: 11 bases; J trimming: 9 bases; junction bases outside the gene matches: 16. Germline CDR1 is SEHNR and CDR2 is FQNEAQ (reference sequence). The CDR3 loop is CAGSTGTGITRELFF. DNA of the CDR3: TGTGCCGGATCAACCGGGACAGGGATAACCCGGGAGCTGTTTTTT.

Many counts were recorded for this clonotype. This chain uses TRBV11-2 with TRBJ2-2, with unresolved D. There are 12 residues in the CDR3. Trimming pared 5 bases from V and 6 bases from J, leaving 7 bases between. CDR1 is SGHAT, CDR2 FQNNGV, per germline. The CDR3 here is CASSPLAGELFF. The CDR3 coding sequence is TGTGCCAGCAGCCCGTTAGCCGGGGAGCTGTTTTTT.

On this clonotype itself: A read error is possible here, since a much larger clone lies one base away. The V gene is TRBV4-3, the J gene TRBJ2-2; the D gene is possibly TRBD2 (5 bases). Germline V gene sequence: CDR1 LGHNA, CDR2 YSLEER. The CDR3 is 16 residues long. This chain's CDR3 is CASSQDILLTTGEMFF. In DNA form, the CDR3 reads TGCGCCAGCAGCCAAGATATATTACTAACCACCGGGGAGATGTTTTTT.

This clonotype has more than one count but fewer than ten. This chain uses TRBV7-9 with TRBJ1-1; D is undetermined. Germline CDR1 and CDR2: SEHNR and FQNEAQ (reference sequence). CDR3 length equals 13 residues. V was pared by 2 bases and J by 5 bases, with 9 bases between. The CDR3 bases are TGTGCCAGCAGCTTAACGATCCAGACTGAAGCTTTCTTT. Residues: CASSLTIQTEAFF.

Of note for this clonotype: A junction end diverges from the germline sequence, so it may reflect a read error. V gene TRBV12-3 or TRBV12-4 combines with J gene TRBJ2-3; D ambiguous. The CDR3 length is 14 residues. CDR3 region: CASSLRWLTDTQYF. CDR3 bases: TGTGCCAGCAGTTTAAGGTGGCTCACAGATACGCAGTATTTC.

The chain joins TRBV7-8 to TRBJ2-1; D could derive from TRBD1 or TRBD2 (5 bases each). The ends were cut back, 2 bases at V and 12 bases at J, with 14 bases in the middle. Germline V lookup: CDR1 SGHVS, CDR2 FQNEAQ. The CDR3 has 13 amino acids. The CDR3 sequence: CASSLNWGKGQFF. CDR3 coding DNA: TGTGCCAGCAGCTTAAACTGGGGGAAAGGGCAGTTCTTC.

The chain combines TRBV5-4 with TRBJ1-4; 11 nucleotides line up with TRBD1. The ends lost 4 bases at V and 7 bases at J; junction bases unmatched: 6. CDR1 and CDR2 from the germline V gene are SGHNT and YYREEE (reference sequence). CDR3 length equals 15 residues. The CDR3: CASSKWTGGSEKLFF. For the CDR3, the DNA is TGTGCCAGCAGCAAATGGACAGGGGGCAGTGAAAAACTGTTTTTT.

This clonotype was recorded a few times. The chain recombines TRBV10-1 with TRBJ2-3; TRBD2 aligns across 10 bases. The ends lost 0 bases at V and 6 bases at J; junction bases unmatched: 3. The CDR3 is made up of 15 amino acids. Per germline, CDR1 WNHNN and CDR2 SYGVQD (reference sequence). CDR3: CASSESTSGDDTQYF. The CDR3 DNA reads TGCGCCAGCAGTGAGTCAACTAGCGGGGACGATACGCAGTATTTT.

This chain uses TRBV7-2 with TRBJ1-5; maybe TRBD1 (5 bases). The germline V gene encodes CDR1 SGHTA and CDR2 FQGNSA. Trimming shortened V by 1 base and J by 5 bases, and 12 bases separated the two germline ends. CDR3 length: 15 residues. CDR3 sequence (DNA): TGTGCCAGCAGCTTAGTGCAGGGAGGCGATCAGCCCCAGCATTTT. Residues: CASSLVQGGDQPQHF.

Worth noting for this clonotype: The junction and the germline gene differ at one end; a read error may be behind it. The rearrangement joins TRBV11-2 to TRBJ1-5, with 7 bases aligning to TRBD1. The CDR3 runs 15 residues. The germline gives CDR1 SGHAT, CDR2 FQNNGV. Written as DNA, the CDR3 is TGTGCCAGCGGCTCAGGGGGAGTCTCAGGTCAGCCCCGGCATTTT. Amino acids: CASGSGGVSGQPRHF.

The rearrangement uses TRBV7-9 and TRBJ2-3; D tentatively fits TRBD1 or TRBD2 (6 bases each). Trimming removed 3 bases from V and 1 base from J, with 20 bases in between. Germline CDR1 is SEHNR and CDR2 is FQNEAQ (reference sequence). This CDR3 has 18 amino acids. In DNA form, the CDR3 reads TGTGCCAGCAGCTTCACCCGGACAGCGAAGCGGGGCACAGATACGCAGTATTTT. As protein: CASSFTRTAKRGTDTQYF.

The genes are TRBV12-3 or TRBV12-4 and TRBJ2-5, with 10 positions matching TRBD2. Losses at the gene ends were 7 bases for V and 4 bases for J; bases not matched to a gene: 12. The CDR3 is 16 amino acids. The CDR3 coding sequence is TGTGCCAGCACCGTCCAGCTAGCGGGAGTAACAGAGACCCAGTACTTC. Translating gives CASTVQLAGVTETQYF.

For this clonotype: A clone one base away is much larger, so this may be a read error. The chain employs TRBV12-3 or TRBV12-4 and TRBJ2-3; D is unresolved. The V end lost 10 bases, the J end lost 6 bases, and 11 bases lay between the germline ends. The CDR3 contains 11 residues. The DNA for the CDR3 is TGTGCCAACACCGGGTTCGATACGCAGTATTTT. Translating it yields CANTGFDTQYF.

A remark on this clonotype: At one end, the junction sequence differs from germline, possibly due to a read error. This rearrangement joins TRBV12-3 or TRBV12-4 to TRBJ2-1, with D uncertain. The CDR3 sequence is 11 residues long. The CDR3 region is CASGFNNEQFF. CDR3 coding DNA: TGTGCCAGCGGTTTCAACAATGAGCAGTTCTTC.

The chain recombines TRBV10-2 with TRBJ2-5, with a weak D call TRBD1 (5 bases). The germline V gene has CDR1 WSHSY and CDR2 SAAADI. The CDR3 contains 13 residues. V was pared by 6 bases and J by 6 bases, with 14 bases between. CDR3 in DNA: TGCGCCAGCAGCCGGGTAGGGGCAAAGACCCAGTACTTC. This encodes CASSRVGAKTQYF.

The rearrangement links TRBV6-1 to TRBJ2-5; tentatively, D is TRBD1 (7 bases). CDR3 length: 13 residues. The V end lost 6 bases, the J end lost 5 bases, and 13 bases lay between the germline ends. CDR1 is MNHNS and CDR2 is SASEGT in the germline V gene. As DNA, the CDR3 is TGTGCCAGCAGGCACAGGGGAGGCGAGACCCAGTACTTC. This gives the protein CASRHRGGETQYF.

To note about this clonotype: At one boundary the junction diverges from the germline segment, which might be a read error. The chain is built from TRBV6-5 and TRBJ2-1; 12 nucleotides align to TRBD2. From germline, CDR1 is MNHEY and CDR2 SVGAGI. The CDR3 sequence is 21 residues long. Here the CDR3 reads CASSLTGTSGREESSYSEQFF. The CDR3 DNA follows: TGTGCCAGCAGTTTAACCGGGACTAGCGGGCGAGAGGAGAGCTCCTACAGTGAGCAGTTCTTC.